This note documents a single T cell receptor beta chain sequence. The sample holds a few counts of this clone. There is no known antigen for this receptor. Base qualities are missing; no much larger clone stands one base away. The record originates from a study of cytomegalovirus exposure and HLA in healthy donors (dated by TCRdb to 2016 to 2017). General notes on the study: According to an earlier analysis of around 600 of the donors, 200 million or so T cells yielded 90 million to 140 million unique TCR beta sequences and about 300 Gb of sequence data. About 310 gigabases of sequencing data and roughly 90 million unique TCR sequences were included in an early release covering around 650 HLA-typed donors. Of the approximately 400 genotyped donors, 65% to 90% fell in the genetic ancestry cluster associated with self-reported Caucasian donors. The study was designed to test whether signatures of past pathogen exposure could be identified by cataloging public T cell receptors. The study profiled the T cell repertoires of some 610 subjects by immunosequencing and related them to cytomegalovirus serostatus. Along with the approximately 650-subject first cohort, a separate validation cohort of over 90 different subjects was used. The study combined high-throughput TCR immunosequencing, statistical association of individual TCRs with disease status, and machine learning to predict cytomegalovirus infection status. To study patterns of TCR occurrence, a later analysis re-analyzed previously published TCR beta repertoires from around 700 donors and added high-resolution HLA genotyping. The later analysis used no new phenotypic data to find candidate immune exposures, relying instead on TCR beta sequences and their occurrence across donors. An earlier analysis of about 600 of the donors used high-throughput TCR beta sequencing to judge whether each TCR beta V gene segment behaved as functional or pseudogenic. Alongside the repertoire data, information on donor age, sex, ethnicity and CMV serostatus was compiled. In a later genetic analysis, genome-wide SNP genotypes for about three fifths of the roughly 670 donors were used, and that subset was treated as a discovery cohort. All discovery cohort repertoires had been generated using a single sequencing platform. HLA typing covered class I and class II loci at four-digit resolution. Typing coverage varied by locus: about 620-630 donors for A, B, C, DRB1 and DQB1; approximately 520 for DQA1; over 600 for DPA1; 400 to 480 for DPB1. Because of strong linkage in the cohort, roughly five DR-DQ haplotypes were treated as single units for association and clustering. Across around 400 genotyped donors of the cohort, an average of roughly 200,000 unique TCR beta nucleotide sequences per donor were sequenced, and roughly a sixth of those sequences were non-productive.

The germline V gene yields SGHAT for CDR1 and FQNNGV for CDR2. Its CDR3 holds 14 amino acids, cysteine through phenylalanine. Only CDR3 DNA remains: 42 bases, in frame from the first base. V is pruned by 2 bases and J by 6 bases, leaving 4 bases of the junction without a gene match. Libraries were built with the immunoSEQ multiplex PCR assay. The multiplex PCR relied on a mix of 60 forward primers for TCR Vbeta segments and 13 reverse primers for TCR Jbeta segments. A multiplex PCR assay on genomic DNA amplified the CDR3 region of rearranged TCR beta genes. The amplified TCR beta libraries were sequenced on the Illumina HiSeq System as 87-base-pair reads. As for how the authors treated the data: In a later analysis, roughly 80 million unique TCR beta chains were counted across the approximately 640 repertoires, and some 10 million of these chains were shared by at least two donors. A nearest-neighbor algorithm error-corrected the raw reads and collapsed the reads into unique sequences, merging closely related sequences to remove PCR and sequencing errors. V, D and J gene segments were assigned by aligning CDR3 sequences to IMGT reference sequences. For a sequence to be retained, a match of at least six nucleotides was required to both a V gene segment and a J gene segment. A rearrangement was called productive if the CDR3 had no stop codons and remained in frame with V and J, and every other rearrangement was called non-productive. Following IMGT convention, CDR3 was defined as the stretch from the second conserved V-encoded cysteine up to the conserved J-encoded phenylalanine. The earlier analysis of more than 450 of the donors excluded sequences that lacked an unambiguous match to a single V gene segment. An earlier analysis of several hundred of the donors classified V segments as functional when productive rearrangements were above 56.7% and as segregating when the standard deviation between donors was above 5%. A statistical classification framework was built for diagnosing cytomegalovirus status from the catalog of TCR beta chain sequences. In a later analysis, TCR nucleotide sequences were compared against IMGT/GENE-DB human TR gene sequences so that V and J genes could be assigned. The TCRdist pipeline was used in a later analysis to assign CDR3 sequences and most-parsimonious VDJ recombination scenarios. In a later analysis, every TCR beta chain was defined by the combination of its CDR3 amino acid sequence and its V-gene family, and reads without a unique V-gene family were dropped. To address suspected cross-contamination and a sequencing artifact, a later analysis removed 592 highly shared, low-generation-probability nucleotide sequences. In a later analysis, a clonal expansion index was calculated for each public chain from normalized within-repertoire ranks of inferred template counts. In a later analysis, generation probabilities were computed with a VDJ recombination model fitted to out-of-frame rearrangements, and the resulting probabilities were checked against IGoR. Hypergeometric tests were used in a later analysis to score TCR-TCR, TCR-HLA and TCR-CMV co-occurrence, with a repertoire-size bias correction applied to the TCR pairs. A later analysis estimated false discovery rates by permuting HLA or CMV assignments 20 times. In a later analysis, co-occurring TCRs were grouped with DBSCAN, and TCRdist sequence similarity was added when clustering was performed within HLA-allele-positive subsets. Repertoires with fewer than 30,000 or more than 120,000 public chains, plus five repertoires with anomalous nucleotide sharing, were excluded from co-occurrence clustering. TCRdb carries this immuneACCESS record with in-frame sequences only. Its versions omit some clonotypes, under half of them owing to an unresolved V gene in the studies checked, with the rest unexplained. The DNA was the basis for D and trimming; V, J and clone size are from that table. The sample table records some 160,000 clones; about 70% of these occur just once. In total, the top ten clones hold roughly 4% of the sample.

Results and caveats for the whole study, not just this receptor: A group of highly shared sequence variants was considered likely to be a technical artifact of the sequencing pipeline. A later analysis associated roughly 17,000 TCR beta sequences with specific HLA alleles at a false discovery rate of 0.05. Across donors, most TCR sequences were observed very rarely, whereas some public TCRs were present in many individuals. This cohort had only TCR beta chains sequenced, and the lack of alpha or paired-chain data limited which features could be detected. Several of the top co-occurrence clusters appeared to be linked to parvovirus B19, influenza, CMV and Epstein-Barr virus, according to a later analysis. The earlier analysis of 450 to 700 of the donors excluded 15 to 20 rarely observed V segments, including chromosome 9 orphons, because counts were too low. The study gave a list of about 160 TCR beta chains associated with cytomegalovirus. Correlated functional status among segregating V segments might be attributable to linkage disequilibrium, but an unknown experimental factor could not be ruled out. In a later analysis, the rate of TCR association differed among HLA loci, with DRB1 alleles having the most associated TCRs and HLA-C alleles having the fewest. Immune exposure information for the cohort was limited to CMV serostatus. A further reported finding was that TCR beta sequences accurately predicted the HLA-A and HLA-B alleles for most subjects in the first cohort. When HLA alleles, especially DR and DQ, strongly co-occurred, attributing TCR associations to individual alleles was difficult. According to a later analysis, most CMV-associated TCR beta chains appeared to be HLA-restricted, and the HLA associations seemed to be driven largely by CMV exposure. Because the 87-base-pair reads could not distinguish some IMGT-functional V segments, including TRBV6-2 and TRBV6-3, those segments were excluded. Cytomegalovirus status was reported to be diagnosed by the classifier with high specificity and sensitivity in both the original and validation cohorts. Presence/absence analyses assumed roughly uniform sequencing depth across donors, an assumption that may not hold. An earlier analysis of 587 of the donors showed that most TCR beta V segments appeared in productive rearrangements either about 90% or about 30% of the time, which broadly matched IMGT annotations. Because HLA typing was missing for some donors at each locus, association tests included only the typed subset. In a later analysis, HLA-associated TCR beta chains were found to be more clonally expanded and to have lower generation probabilities than equally common non-associated chains. Three of the identified cytomegalovirus-associated TCR beta chains were confirmed in vitro to be specific for cytomegalovirus antigens. An association between a missense DCLRE1C variant and V-gene and J-gene trimming of TCR beta chains was found in a later genetic analysis and replicated in an independent cohort. In a later genetic analysis, fewer N-insertions in productive TCRs were reported among donors in an Asian-associated ancestry cluster than the roughly 640-donor mean. The authors suggested that the approach could potentially be extended to other disease states and immunological phenotypes.

The cohort consisted of hundreds of healthy bone marrow donors. All cohort members were sampled while nominally healthy, although unrecorded immune exposures were likely present. The donor tested CMV seronegative, placing the donor among the roughly 350 seronegative members of the cohort. Each donor provided a peripheral blood sample, and peripheral blood mononuclear cells were used for TCR beta sequencing. The Qiagen DNeasy Blood Extraction Kit was used to extract genomic DNA from the blood cell samples. The specimen sequenced was PBMCs. This receptor was obtained from a man between 60 and 70 years old in good health and CMV-seronegative. Recombination joined TRBV11-2 with TRBJ2-3, with TRBD2 identical over 8 junction bases. The CDR3 region: CASSLLREGDTQYF. The nucleotide sequence reads TGTGCCAGCAGCTTACTCCGGGAGGGCGATACGCAGTATTTT.